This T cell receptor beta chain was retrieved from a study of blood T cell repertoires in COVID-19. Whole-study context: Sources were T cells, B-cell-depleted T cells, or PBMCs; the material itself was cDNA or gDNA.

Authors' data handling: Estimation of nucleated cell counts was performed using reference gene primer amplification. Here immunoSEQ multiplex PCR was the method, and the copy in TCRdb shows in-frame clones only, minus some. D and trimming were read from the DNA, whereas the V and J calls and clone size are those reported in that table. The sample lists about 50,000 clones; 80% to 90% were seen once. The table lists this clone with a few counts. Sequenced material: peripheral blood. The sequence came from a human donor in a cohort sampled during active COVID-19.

The CDR3 reads CASSLEGLDTGELFF. The CDR3 DNA reads as TGTGCCAGCAGCTTAGAGGGACTAGACACCGGGGAGCTGTTTTTT. This chain connects TRBV7-2 to TRBJ2-2, with 8 bases fitting TRBD2. V gave up 1 base and J gave up 3 bases; unmatched junction bases: 1. The germline CDR1 and CDR2 sequences are SGHTA and FQGNSA. CDR3 length: 15 amino acids.